The 8 T cell receptor beta chains reported below all come from one sample, sequenced in a study of blood T cell repertoires in COVID-19 (dated by TCRdb to 2018 to 2020). The library relied on the immunoSEQ multiplex PCR assay. TCRdb mirrors the immuneACCESS table, restricted to in-frame sequences. Some clones are absent from its copies; in checked studies, under half trace to an unresolved V gene, and the reason for the others is unknown. The sample includes 470,000 or so clones, with 75% to 90% observed a single time. Approximately 2.9% of the sample lies in the top ten. Sequencing was done on a sample of peripheral blood. All receptors come from a human donor in a cohort sampled during active COVID-19.

The J gene is TRBJ1-1, the V gene TRBV30; D not certain. This CDR3 has 16 amino acids. V was clipped by 0 bases and J by 3 bases, with 17 bases between them. In germline, CDR1 is GTSNPN, CDR2 SVGIG (reference sequence). CDR3 sequence: CAWSVRWQVSDTEAFF. The CDR3 DNA reads as TGTGCCTGGAGTGTCAGGTGGCAGGTATCGGACACTGAAGCTTTCTTT.

The chain couples TRBV3-1 (or the pseudogene TRBV3-2) to TRBJ2-5; D is possibly TRBD2 (6 bases). V shed 2 bases and J shed 5 bases, with 27 bases lying between them. The germline V gene encodes CDR1 LGHDT and CDR2 YNNKEL (reference sequence). The CDR3 length is 19 residues. The CDR3 DNA sequence: TGTGCCAGCAGCCAATTCAATCGAATCGGTAGGGGCGGAGGGGAGACCCAGTACTTC. Translating gives CASSQFNRIGRGGGETQYF.

The V call is TRBV24-1, the J call TRBJ2-4; weak D call: TRBD1 (6 bases). Per the germline V gene, CDR1 is KGHDR and CDR2 is SFDVKD. Trimming took off 3 bases at V and 11 bases at J, with 22 bases between the two ends. The CDR3 is 16 residues long. As DNA, the CDR3 is TGTGCCACCAGTGATGGAGCCAGGGGCGGCTTATCTGTTCAGTACTTC. This codes for CATSDGARGGLSVQYF.

The chain is built from TRBV11-2 and TRBJ2-1; TRBD2 matches at 8 bases. Germline assignment: CDR1 SGHAT and CDR2 FQNNGV. The CDR3 is 16 amino acids. The ends lost 5 bases at V and 4 bases at J; junction bases unmatched: 10. The CDR3 is CASSPAVLAGYNEQFF. The CDR3 coding sequence is TGTGCCAGCAGCCCAGCGGTGTTAGCGGGGTACAATGAGCAGTTCTTC. The full variable domain, its missing parts supplied by reference TRBV11-2 and TRBJ2-1, is EAGVAQSPRYKIIEKRQSVAFWCNPISGHATLYWYQQILGQGPKLLIQFQNNGVVDDSQLPKDRFSAERLKGVDSTLKIQPAKLEDSAVYLCASSPAVLAGYNEQFFGPGTRLTVL.

The chain employs TRBV28 and TRBJ1-5; 7 bases are a match to TRBD1. The V gene end was trimmed by 1 base and the J gene end by 5 bases; junction bases not matched to a gene: 11. CDR3 length: 17 amino acids. The V gene's germline CDR1 is MDHEN and CDR2 SYDVKM. CDR3 amino acids: CASSLLQGPVIDQPQHF. The CDR3 bases are TGTGCCAGCAGTTTATTACAGGGGCCTGTTATAGATCAGCCCCAGCATTTT.

The J gene is TRBJ1-2, the V gene TRBV2, with D perhaps matching TRBD1 (5 bases). The CDR3 runs to 14 residues. V lost 4 bases and J lost 0, with 9 bases in between. Per the germline V gene, CDR1 is SNHLY and CDR2 is FYNNEI. This CDR3 is CASSGRTTNYGYTF. The CDR3 region has the DNA TGTGCCAGCAGTGGCCGGACAACTAACTATGGCTACACCTTC. The variable domain in full, completed from reference TRBV2 and TRBJ1-2, reads EPEVTQTPSHQVTQMGQEVILRCVPISNHLYFYWYRQILGQKVEFLVSFYNNEISEKSEIFDDQFSVERPDGSNFTLKIRSTKLEDSAMYFCASSGRTTNYGYTFGSGTRLTVV.

The genes are TRBV5-4 and TRBJ1-2; TRBD1 agrees at 8 bases. Germline V gene lookup returns CDR1 SGHNT and CDR2 YYREEE (reference sequence). Losses at the gene ends were 0 bases for V and 5 bases for J; bases not matched to a gene: 15. The CDR3 runs 18 residues. The CDR3 loop is CASSLGGMQGALVYGYTF. CDR3 DNA: TGTGCCAGCAGCTTGGGTGGTATGCAGGGGGCTCTTGTGTATGGCTACACCTTC. The complete variable domain, with remaining parts taken from reference TRBV5-4 and TRBJ1-2, reads ETGVTQSPTHLIKTRGQQVTLRCSSQSGHNTVSWYQQALGQGPQFIFQYYREEENGRGNFPPRFSGLQFPNYSSELNVNALELDDSALYLCASSLGGMQGALVYGYTFGSGTRLTVV.

This clone came up once. The chain combines TRBV9 with TRBJ1-4; 9 bases are shared with TRBD1. V gave up 4 bases and J gave up 15 bases; unmatched junction bases: 7. The germline V gene has CDR1 SGDLS and CDR2 YYNGEE. The CDR3 covers 12 residues. Here the CDR3 DNA reads TGTGCCAGCAGCCCAGGGACAGGGAGGGTGTTTTTT. Translating gives CASSPGTGRVFF. Complete variable domain (other parts from reference TRBV9 and TRBJ1-4): DSGVTQTPKHLITATGQRVTLRCSPRSGDLSVYWYQQSLDQGLQFLIQYYNGEERAKGNILERFSAQQFPDLHSELNLSSLELGDSALYFCASSPGTGRVFFGSGTQLSVL.